This record looks at one TCR beta chain sequence and its context. Its antigen remains unidentified. These data originate in a study of monozygotic twins with inflammatory bowel disease. Findings of the study overall: Especially with disease activity, IBD patients shared fewer clonotypes with others than healthy twins did. Concordance status among twins (concordant versus discordant) showed no link to repertoire similarity, possibly from limited power.

The CDR3 sequence is 16 residues long. TCRalpha and TCRbeta cDNA was put through two nested PCRs of 16 and 9 cycles. TCRdb reworked the 5' RACE reads into one entry per CDR3 protein, no DNA. Here the sample table reports about 350,000 distinct CDR3 sequences. This rearrangement joins TRBV12-3 or TRBV12-4 to TRBJ2-1; TCRdb designates TRBD2, a call that cannot be tested without DNA. Sequencing was carried out using blood. The origin of this receptor is a human donor with ulcerative colitis or Crohn's disease, or a healthy co-twin of an affected twin (not recorded which). The CDR3 protein is CASSRTLAGLHNEQFF.